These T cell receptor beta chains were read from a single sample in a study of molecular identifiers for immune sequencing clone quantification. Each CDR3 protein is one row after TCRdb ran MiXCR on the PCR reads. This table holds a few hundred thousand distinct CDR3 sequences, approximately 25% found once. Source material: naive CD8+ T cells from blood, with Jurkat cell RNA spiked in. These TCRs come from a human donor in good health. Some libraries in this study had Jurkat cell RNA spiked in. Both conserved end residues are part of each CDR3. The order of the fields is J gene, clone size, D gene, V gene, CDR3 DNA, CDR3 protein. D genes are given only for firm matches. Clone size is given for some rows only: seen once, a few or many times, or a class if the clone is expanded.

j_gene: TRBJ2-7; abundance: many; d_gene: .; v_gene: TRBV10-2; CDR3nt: TGCGCCAGCAGTGAGATCGGCAGCTACGAGCAGTACTTC; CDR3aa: CASSEIGSYEQYF
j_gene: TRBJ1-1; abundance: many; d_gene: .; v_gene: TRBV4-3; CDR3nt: TGCGCCAGCAGCCAAGAAACCCCGACGGGGACGAACACTGAAGCTTTCTTT; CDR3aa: CASSQETPTGTNTEAFF
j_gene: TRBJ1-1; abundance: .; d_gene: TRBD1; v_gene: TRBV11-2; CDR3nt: TGTGCCGGCAGCTTAGAGACAGGGGGCACTGAAGCTTTCTTT; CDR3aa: CAGSLETGGTEAFF
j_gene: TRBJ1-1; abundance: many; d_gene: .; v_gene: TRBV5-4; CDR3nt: TGTGCCAGCAGCTTAGCAGGGTCGGGCACTGAAGCTTTCTTT; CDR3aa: CASSLAGSGTEAFF
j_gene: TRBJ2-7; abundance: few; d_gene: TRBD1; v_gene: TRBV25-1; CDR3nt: TGTGCCAGCTCAGGGACAGGGATCTACGAGCAGTACTTC; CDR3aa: CASSGTGIYEQYF
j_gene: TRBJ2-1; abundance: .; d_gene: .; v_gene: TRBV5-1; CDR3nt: TGCGCCAGCAGCTTGGTCAGAAGTCTGGAGACATACAATGAGCAGCTCTTC; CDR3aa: CASSLVRSLETYNEQLF
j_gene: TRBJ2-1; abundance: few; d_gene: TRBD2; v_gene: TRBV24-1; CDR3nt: TGTGCCACCAGTGATTTTGGGTTAGCGGGGGACAATGAGCAGTTCTTC; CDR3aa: CATSDFGLAGDNEQFF
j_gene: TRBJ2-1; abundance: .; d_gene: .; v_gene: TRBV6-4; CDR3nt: TGTGCCAGCAGGGGACTTCACAATGAGCAGTTCTTC; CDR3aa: CASRGLHNEQFF
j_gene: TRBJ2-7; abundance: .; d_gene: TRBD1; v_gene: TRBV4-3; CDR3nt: TGCGCCAGCAGCCAAGATGTGGGGACAGGTCACTACGAGCAGTACTTC; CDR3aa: CASSQDVGTGHYEQYF
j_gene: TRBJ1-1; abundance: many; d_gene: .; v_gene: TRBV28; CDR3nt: TGTGCCAGCAGTTTTAGGGGGAACACTGAAGCTTTCTTT; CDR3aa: CASSFRGNTEAFF
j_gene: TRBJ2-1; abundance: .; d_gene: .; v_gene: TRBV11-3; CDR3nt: TGTGCCAGCAGCGTAGGAGGTGAGCAGTTCTTC; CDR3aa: CASSVGGEQFF
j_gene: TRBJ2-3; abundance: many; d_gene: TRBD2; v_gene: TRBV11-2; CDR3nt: TGTGCCAGCAGCTCTATAGCGGGAGGGCCTTCGACGCAGTATTTT; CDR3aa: CASSSIAGGPSTQYF
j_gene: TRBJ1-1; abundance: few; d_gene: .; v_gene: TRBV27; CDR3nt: TGTGCCAGCAGTCCATCACCCCAGGGAACCACTGAAGCTTTCTTT; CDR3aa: CASSPSPQGTTEAFF
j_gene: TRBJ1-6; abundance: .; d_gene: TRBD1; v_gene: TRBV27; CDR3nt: TGTGCCAGCAGCCGACAGGGATTTAATTCACCCCTCCACTTT; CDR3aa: CASSRQGFNSPLHF
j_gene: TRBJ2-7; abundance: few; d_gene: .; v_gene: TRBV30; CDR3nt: TGTGCCTCAGTCGGCTCCTACGAGCAGTACTTC; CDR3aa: CASVGSYEQYF
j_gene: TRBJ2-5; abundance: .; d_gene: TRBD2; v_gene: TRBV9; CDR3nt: TGTGCCAGCAGCGTAGTAGCGGGAGGGCTGTTTGAGACCCAGTACTTC; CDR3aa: CASSVVAGGLFETQYF
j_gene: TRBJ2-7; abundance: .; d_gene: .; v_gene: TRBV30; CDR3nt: TGTGCCTGGAGTTTGGGGGCCGACTACGAGCAGTACTTC; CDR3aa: CAWSLGADYEQYF
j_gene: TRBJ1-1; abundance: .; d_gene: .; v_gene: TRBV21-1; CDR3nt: TGTGCCAGCAGCAAAATTCAAACAGCGAACACTGAAGCTTTCTTT; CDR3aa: CASSKIQTANTEAFF
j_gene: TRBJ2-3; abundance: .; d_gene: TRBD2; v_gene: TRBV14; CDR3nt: TGTGCCAGCAGCCAAGCGGGGGGGATCAATACGCAGTATTTT; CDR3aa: CASSQAGGINTQYF
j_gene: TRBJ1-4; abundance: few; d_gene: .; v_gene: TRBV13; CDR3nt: TGTGCCAGCAGCTTAGGCAGAGAGATGTATGAAAAACTGTTTTTT; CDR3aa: CASSLGREMYEKLFF
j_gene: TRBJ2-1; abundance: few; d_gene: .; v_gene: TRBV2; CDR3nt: TGTGCCACTCTAGGTTTCCTGGTATATGAGCAGTTCTTC; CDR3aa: CATLGFLVYEQFF
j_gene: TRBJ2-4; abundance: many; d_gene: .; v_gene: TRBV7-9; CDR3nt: TGTGCCAGCAGCTCCCCAGACGGTGGCAGGGGCGAAAACATTCAGTACTTC; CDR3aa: CASSSPDGGRGENIQYF
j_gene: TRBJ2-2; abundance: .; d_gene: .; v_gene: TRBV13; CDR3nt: TGTGCCAGCGGGTTACAGAACACCGGGGAGCTGTTTTTT; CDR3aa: CASGLQNTGELFF
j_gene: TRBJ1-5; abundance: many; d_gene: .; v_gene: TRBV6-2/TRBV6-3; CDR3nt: TGTGCCAGCAGTTATAATTTCGCCAGTCAGCCCCAGCATTTT; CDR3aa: CASSYNFASQPQHF
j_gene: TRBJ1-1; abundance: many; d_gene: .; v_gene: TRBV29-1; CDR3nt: TGCAGCGTTGAAGGGACTCATTCCGCGAAGGACACTGAAGCTTTCTTT; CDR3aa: CSVEGTHSAKDTEAFF
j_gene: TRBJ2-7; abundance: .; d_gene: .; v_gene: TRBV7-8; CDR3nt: TGTGCCAGCAGCGACCACTACACACCAAGCTACGAGCAGTACTTC; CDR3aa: CASSDHYTPSYEQYF
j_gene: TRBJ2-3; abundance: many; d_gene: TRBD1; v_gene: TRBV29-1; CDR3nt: TGCAGCGGGGGAACAGGGGTGGGCACAGATACGCAGTATTTT; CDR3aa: CSGGTGVGTDTQYF
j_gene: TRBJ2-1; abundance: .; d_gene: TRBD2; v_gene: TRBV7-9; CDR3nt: TGTGCCAGCAGCGGGCTCTCGCGGGGGGCCAACAATGAGCAGTTCTTC; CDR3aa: CASSGLSRGANNEQFF
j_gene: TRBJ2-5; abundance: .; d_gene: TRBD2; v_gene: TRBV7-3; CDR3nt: TGTGCCAGCAGCTTAGGACCCGGGACTAGCGGGCCTACACTCCAAGAGACCCAGTACTTC; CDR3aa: CASSLGPGTSGPTLQETQYF
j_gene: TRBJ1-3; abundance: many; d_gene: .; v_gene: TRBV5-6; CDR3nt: TGTGCCAGCAGCTGGCTAAGAAGGGAAGGCACTGGAAACACCATATATTTT; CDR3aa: CASSWLRREGTGNTIYF
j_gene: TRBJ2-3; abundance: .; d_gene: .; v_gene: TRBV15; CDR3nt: TGTGCCACCTCCCGGCCCCAGGCCACAGATACGCAGTATTTT; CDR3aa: CATSRPQATDTQYF
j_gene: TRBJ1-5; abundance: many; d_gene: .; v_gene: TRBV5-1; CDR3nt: TGCGCCAGCAGCTTGGAGGGGAGCAATCAGCCCCAGCATTTT; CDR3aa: CASSLEGSNQPQHF
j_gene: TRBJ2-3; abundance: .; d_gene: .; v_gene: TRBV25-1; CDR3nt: TGTGCCAGCGGACCTGTTTGGGGAGGAGATACGCAGTATTTT; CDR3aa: CASGPVWGGDTQYF